This is a list of T cell receptor beta chains from one sample in a study of blood T cells in healthy people across ages. TCRdb itself ran the 5' RACE reads through MiXCR, one entry per CDR3 protein. The sample lists over 1,500,000 distinct CDR3 sequences; 49% were seen once. Sequencing used blood. These receptors were obtained from a woman aged 40 to 50 in good health. Each CDR3 is given with its conserved first and last residue. A D gene is named only where the DNA matches it firmly. Some rows mark clone size as missing; the rest say once, few, many or name a class of expanded clone.

size	D	V	J	DNA	CDR3
NA	NA	TRBV27	TRBJ1-5	TGTGCCAGCAGTCCTAGCTGGGGGACACAAAATCAGCCCCAGCATTTT	CASSPSWGTQNQPQHF
NA	TRBD1	TRBV6-2/TRBV6-3	TRBJ2-3	TGTGCCAGCAGTTCCTGGGACAGGGGCCCAGATACGCAGTATTTT	CASSSWDRGPDTQYF
NA	TRBD1	TRBV6-2/TRBV6-3	TRBJ2-3	TGTGCCAGCAGTTACTCGGGTGGACAGGGAACAGATACGCAGTATTTT	CASSYSGGQGTDTQYF
NA	TRBD1	TRBV7-7	TRBJ2-3	TGTGCTAGCAGCCCCAGAGGGGGCTCGGCAGATACGCAGTATTTT	CASSPRGGSADTQYF
NA	TRBD2	TRBV4-3	TRBJ2-1	TGCGCCAGCAGCCAAGATTGGCGGGGGGGTCATTATGAGCAGTTCTTC	CASSQDWRGGHYEQFF
NA	NA	TRBV20-1	TRBJ2-5	TGCAGTGCTAGGCTCCGGGAGCGAGGCGCTTTGGGGAAAGAGACCCAGTACTTC	CSARLRERGALGKETQYF
NA	NA	TRBV28	TRBJ2-1	TGTGCCAGCAGTTCGGGGGTAGGGTACAATGAGCAGTTCTTC	CASSSGVGYNEQFF
few	TRBD2	TRBV6-5	TRBJ2-6	TGTGCCAGCAGTTACCGGGGGGGCTCGGCCGGAAACGTCCTGACTTTC	CASSYRGGSAGNVLTF
NA	NA	TRBV11-1	TRBJ1-4	TGTGCCAGCAGCTTAAATAGGGGATCTAATGAAAAACTGTTTTTT	CASSLNRGSNEKLFF
NA	TRBD2	TRBV11-2	TRBJ2-3	TGTGCCAGCAGCAGCTGGAGCGGGGTTGGCGATACGCAGTATTTT	CASSSWSGVGDTQYF
NA	NA	TRBV20-1	TRBJ2-3	TGCAGTGCTAGGTCCGTTTCGGGGGGGGTGACAGGGACGCAGTATTTT	CSARSVSGGVTGTQYF
few	TRBD1	TRBV6-2/TRBV6-3	TRBJ2-7	TGTGCCAGCAGTTACTCGGGACAGGGCAGCTCCTACGAGCAGTACTTC	CASSYSGQGSSYEQYF
NA	TRBD2	TRBV6-1	TRBJ2-1	TGTGCCAGCAGACGTTGGGCTAGCGGGGACCAAGGGAATGAGCAGTTCTTC	CASRRWASGDQGNEQFF
NA	NA	TRBV6-2/TRBV6-3	TRBJ2-3	TGTGCCAGCAGTTACTCGATTTGGGCCCTCGACAGGAAAGGGACAGATACGCAGTATTTT	CASSYSIWALDRKGTDTQYF
NA	NA	TRBV6-1	TRBJ2-3	TGTGCCACCAAGGGGCGGTCAAGACCAACTAGCACAGATACGCAGTATTTT	CATKGRSRPTSTDTQYF
NA	NA	TRBV7-6	TRBJ1-1	TGTGCCAGCAGCCCGCCAGGGGCGGGTAACACTGAAGCTTTCTTT	CASSPPGAGNTEAFF
NA	NA	TRBV6-5	TRBJ1-2	TGTGCCAGCAGTTACCACAGTCTTCATGGCTACACCTTC	CASSYHSLHGYTF
few	NA	TRBV20-1	TRBJ1-2	TGCAGTGCTAGTAGGCCGCGGAGCTATGGCTACACCTTC	CSASRPRSYGYTF
NA	TRBD2	TRBV27	TRBJ2-3	TGTGCCAGCAGTCTGCCCCTTACCGGACTAGCGGGACCCACAGATACGCAGTATTTT	CASSLPLTGLAGPTDTQYF
NA	NA	TRBV3-1	TRBJ2-7	TGTGCCAGCAGCCACAGGAACCACCTGACGGGCGAGCAGTACTTC	CASSHRNHLTGEQYF
few	NA	TRBV3-1	TRBJ1-2	TGTGCCAGCAGCCGCCCGCTGGACCTCTACTATGGCCACACCTTC	CASSRPLDLYYGHTF
NA	TRBD2	TRBV7-2	TRBJ2-3	TGTGCCGGCAGCTTACGGCGGGGGTCCACAGATACGCAGTATTTT	CAGSLRRGSTDTQYF
NA	TRBD1	TRBV7-9	TRBJ1-1	TGTGCCAGCAGCCGTAGCCCAATTGGGGGACAGGGGGCTACTGAAGCTTTCTTT	CASSRSPIGGQGATEAFF
NA	NA	TRBV28	TRBJ2-7	TGTGCCAGCAGGTCCCACAACTACGAGCAGTACTTC	CASRSHNYEQYF
NA	NA	TRBV12-3/TRBV12-4	TRBJ2-3	TGTGCCAGCAGTTTATTCGGCGGTTACACAGATACGCAGTATTTT	CASSLFGGYTDTQYF
NA	TRBD1	TRBV20-1	TRBJ2-3	TGCAGTGCTGAAAGGGGGCTGTCGGGCACAGATACGCAGTATTTT	CSAERGLSGTDTQYF
NA	NA	TRBV9	TRBJ2-7	TGTGCCAGCAGCGCCTCGAAGGAGCGGCTGACCTACGAGCAGTACTTC	CASSASKERLTYEQYF
NA	NA	TRBV13	TRBJ2-3	TGTGCCAGCAGCTTAGGGACTAGGGCAAATACGCAGTATTTT	CASSLGTRANTQYF
NA	TRBD1	TRBV24-1	TRBJ2-5	TGTGCCACCAGTGATTCCCACCCGGGACAGGGATCAGAGACCCAGTACTTC	CATSDSHPGQGSETQYF
NA	TRBD1	TRBV27	TRBJ1-2	TGTGCCAGCAGGGGACAGGGGTACTATGGCTACACCTTC	CASRGQGYYGYTF
NA	NA	TRBV6-2/TRBV6-3	TRBJ2-7	TGTGCCAGCAGTGACTCGAACGGGAACGAGCAGTACTTC	CASSDSNGNEQYF
NA	TRBD1	TRBV7-8	TRBJ2-4	TGTGCCAGCCAAGACAGGGCCTACGGGCAGTACTTC	CASQDRAYGQYF
few	TRBD1	TRBV29-1	TRBJ2-5	TGCAGCGGGGCCGGGACAGGGGTAATCGTGACCCAGTACTTC	CSGAGTGVIVTQYF